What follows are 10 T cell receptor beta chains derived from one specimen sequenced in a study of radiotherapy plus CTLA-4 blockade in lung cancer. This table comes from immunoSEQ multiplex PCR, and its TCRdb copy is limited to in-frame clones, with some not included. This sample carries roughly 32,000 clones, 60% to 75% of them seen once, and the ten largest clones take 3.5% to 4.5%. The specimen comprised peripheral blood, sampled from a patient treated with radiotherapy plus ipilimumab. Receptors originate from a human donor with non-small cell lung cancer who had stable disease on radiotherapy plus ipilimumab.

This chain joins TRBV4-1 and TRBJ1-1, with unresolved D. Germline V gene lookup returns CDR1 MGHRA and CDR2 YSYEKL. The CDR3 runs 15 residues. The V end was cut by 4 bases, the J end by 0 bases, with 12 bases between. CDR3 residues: CASSPSGVVNTEAFF. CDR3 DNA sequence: TGCGCCAGCAGCCCATCCGGGGTCGTGAACACTGAAGCTTTCTTT.

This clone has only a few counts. CDR3 in DNA: TGTGCCAGCAGTGCGGGACAGGGATATGAGATCTATGGCTACACCTTC. Protein product: CASSAGQGYEIYGYTF. This chain uses TRBV6-1 with TRBJ1-2; 9 bases agree with TRBD1. The CDR3 is 16 residues long. The V gene's germline CDR1 is MNHNS and CDR2 SASEGT. The V gene end was trimmed by 4 bases and the J gene end by 4 bases; junction bases not matched to a gene: 10.

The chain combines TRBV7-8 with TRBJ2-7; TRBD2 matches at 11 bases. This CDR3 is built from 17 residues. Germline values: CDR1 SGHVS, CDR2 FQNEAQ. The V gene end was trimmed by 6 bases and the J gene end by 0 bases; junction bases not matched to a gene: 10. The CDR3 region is CASSPGTSGFSSYEQYF. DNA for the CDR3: TGTGCCAGCAGTCCCGGGACTAGCGGCTTTAGCTCCTACGAGCAGTACTTC. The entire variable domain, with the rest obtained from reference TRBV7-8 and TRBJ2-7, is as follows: GAGVSQSPRYKVAKRGQDVALRCDPISGHVSLFWYQQALGQGPEFLTYFQNEAQLDKSGLPSDRFFAERPEGSVSTLKIQRTQQEDSAVYLCASSPGTSGFSSYEQYFGPGTRLTVT.

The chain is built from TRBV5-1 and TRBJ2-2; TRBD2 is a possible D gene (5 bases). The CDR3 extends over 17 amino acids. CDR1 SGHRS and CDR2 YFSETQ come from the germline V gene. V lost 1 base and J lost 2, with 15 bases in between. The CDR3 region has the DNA TGCGCCAGCAGCTTGTTGCCCAGAAGGACTAACACCGGGGAGCTGTTTTTT. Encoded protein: CASSLLPRRTNTGELFF.

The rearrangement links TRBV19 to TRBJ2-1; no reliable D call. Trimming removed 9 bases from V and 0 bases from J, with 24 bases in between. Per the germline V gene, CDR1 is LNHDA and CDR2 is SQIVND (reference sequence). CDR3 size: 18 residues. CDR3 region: CASRPRSGRGSSYNEQFF. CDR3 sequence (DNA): TGTGCCAGCCGTCCAAGGTCCGGGCGAGGAAGCTCCTACAATGAGCAGTTCTTC.

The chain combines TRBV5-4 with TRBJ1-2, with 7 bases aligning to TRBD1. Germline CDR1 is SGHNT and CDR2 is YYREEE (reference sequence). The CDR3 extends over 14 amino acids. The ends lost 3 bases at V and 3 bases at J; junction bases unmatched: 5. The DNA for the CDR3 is TGTGCCAGCAGCTATATCGGGACAGACTATGGCTACACCTTC. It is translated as CASSYIGTDYGYTF.

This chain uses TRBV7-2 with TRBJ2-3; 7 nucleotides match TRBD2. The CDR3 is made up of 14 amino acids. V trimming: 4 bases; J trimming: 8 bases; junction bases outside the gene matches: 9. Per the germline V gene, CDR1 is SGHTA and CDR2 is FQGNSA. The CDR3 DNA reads TGTGCCAGCAGCTATGATAACATAGCGGGTACGCAGTATTTT. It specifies CASSYDNIAGTQYF.

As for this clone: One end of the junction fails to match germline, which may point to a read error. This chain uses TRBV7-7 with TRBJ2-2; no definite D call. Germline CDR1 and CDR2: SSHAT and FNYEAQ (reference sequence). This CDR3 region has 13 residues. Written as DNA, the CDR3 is TGTGCTAGCAGCTTAAGGAGAGGCGGGGAGCTGTTTTTT. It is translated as CASSLRRGGELFF.

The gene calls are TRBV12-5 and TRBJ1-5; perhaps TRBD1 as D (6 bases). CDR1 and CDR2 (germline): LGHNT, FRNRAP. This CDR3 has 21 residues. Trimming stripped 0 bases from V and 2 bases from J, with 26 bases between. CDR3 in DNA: TGTGCTAGTGGTTTGGTATTTCTTTACGTCGGACAGCGGGTTGGCAATCAGCCCCAGCATTTT. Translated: CASGLVFLYVGQRVGNQPQHF.

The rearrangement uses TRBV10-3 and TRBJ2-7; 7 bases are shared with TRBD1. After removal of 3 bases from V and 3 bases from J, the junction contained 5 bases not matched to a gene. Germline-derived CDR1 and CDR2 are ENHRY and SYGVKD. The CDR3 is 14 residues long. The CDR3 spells CAISDRTGVYEQYF. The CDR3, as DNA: TGTGCCATCAGTGACCGGACAGGCGTCTACGAGCAGTACTTC.